A selection of T cell receptor beta chains follows, all from one sample in a study of shared clonotypes between healthy human individuals. Assay: immunoSEQ multiplex PCR; the TCRdb copy retains only in-frame clones and omits some. Here the sample spans some 2,100,000 clones, around 95% being singletons. Material for sequencing was naive CD4+ T cells sorted from blood. The receptors derive from a man aged 18 to 30 in good health. Each CDR3 is given with its conserved first and last residue.

j_call v_call cdr3_aa
TRBJ2-5 TRBV7-9 CASSSMGTQYF
TRBJ1-1 TRBV6-5 CASRARQGVGAFF
TRBJ2-7 TRBV11-2 CASQGAKIYEQYF
TRBJ1-5 TRBV28 CASSSGGVSGGRDQPQHF
TRBJ1-4 TRBV7-9 CASSQRAATTNEKLFF
TRBJ2-7 TRBV15 CATSREPSSVNEQYF
TRBJ2-5 TRBV7-9 CASSLVAGVTETQYF
TRBJ1-5 TRBV2 CASVRGGGQPQHF
TRBJ2-1 TRBV2 CASREDEQFF
TRBJ1-2 TRBV4-2 CASSQGTGGPYGYTF
TRBJ2-7 TRBV5-1 CASSFGQGAVEQYF
TRBJ2-7 TRBV28 CASSLLGHKVTYEQYF
TRBJ2-7 TRBV7-2 CASSLTIYEQYF
TRBJ2-1 TRBV11-2 CASSLGADYNEQFF
TRBJ1-2 TRBV6-1 CASSEGGAYGYTF
TRBJ1-2 TRBV28 CASGVRYGYTF
TRBJ1-5 TRBV5-6 CASSLSPQGTQPQHF
TRBJ1-2 TRBV7-2 CASSFGGDYGYTF
TRBJ1-1 TRBV25-1 CASGRAGLGGTEAFF
TRBJ1-5 TRBV29-1 CSVEGGPGTDSNQPQHF
TRBJ1-2 TRBV5-8 CASSYRLGLYGYTF
TRBJ1-1 TRBV30 CAWSVNIRWTEAFF
TRBJ2-2 TRBV7-9 CASSHMTGGPGELFF
NA TRBV10-3 CAISGMTEVEQYF
TRBJ1-1 TRBV23-1 CASSQCAGPRGMNTEAFF
TRBJ2-7 TRBV6-4 CAPYRGRTYEQYF
TRBJ1-1 TRBV5-4 CASSPGQGVGEAFF
TRBJ1-2 TRBV7-8 CASSLEGFGYTF